One and the same sample provided the 3 T cell receptor beta chains below, sequenced in a study of blood T cell repertoires in COVID-19. Method: immunoSEQ multiplex PCR; TCRdb's copy keeps in-frame clones and lacks some. The repertoire includes just over 350,000 clones, 86% of them detected once, and 7.1% sits in the top ten. The sequencing sample was made of peripheral blood. These receptors came from a woman aged 55-70 years with COVID-19, enrolled during active disease.

The V call is TRBV5-4, the J call TRBJ1-3; D is ambiguous. The germline V gene encodes CDR1 SGHNT and CDR2 YYREEE (reference sequence). V was shortened by 8 bases and J by 0 bases, with 15 bases between the two germline ends. This CDR3 is 15 amino acids long. The CDR3 here is CASSEEGTSGNTIYF. The CDR3 nucleotides are TGTGCCAGTAGCGAAGAGGGAACCTCTGGAAACACCATATATTTT.

The chain has TRBV3-1 (or the pseudogene TRBV3-2) and TRBJ2-2; D is perhaps TRBD2 (5 bases). The CDR3 covers 15 residues. V was pared by 3 bases and J by 7 bases, with 15 bases between. From germline, CDR1 is LGHDT and CDR2 YNNKEL (reference sequence). The CDR3 DNA reads TGTGCCAGCAGCCAGGATGGACTGGTCCACGGGGAGCTGTTTTTT. It is translated as CASSQDGLVHGELFF.

This chain joins TRBV13 and TRBJ2-5; possible D gene TRBD2, 7 bases. Germline lookup yields CDR1 PRHDT and CDR2 FYEKMQ (reference sequence). The CDR3 extends over 13 amino acids. Trimming left V 3 bases short and J 4 bases short, with 9 bases between. CDR3 region: CASSLGGLETQYF. As DNA, the CDR3 is TGTGCCAGCAGCTTGGGGGGGCTAGAGACCCAGTACTTC.